Sequencing of this T cell receptor beta chain was carried out in a study of patients and donors after allogeneic stem cell transplantation. From the RT-PCR reads, TCRdb called clonotypes with MiXCR, one entry per CDR3 protein. The sample contains roughly 230,000 distinct CDR3 sequences, roughly 14% of which appear only once. The germline V and J ends were trimmed by 8 bases and 3 bases, with 10 bases remaining between them. The CDR3 is 12 residues long. Germline V gene sequence: CDR1 MNHNY, CDR2 SVGAGI (reference sequence). Sample: blood, either unsorted or a sorted T cell fraction (not recorded which). The chain links TRBV6-6 to TRBJ2-5, with D tentatively TRBD2 (6 bases). The receptor was derived from a human donor who was either an allogeneic HSCT recipient or a stem cell or donor lymphocyte infusion donor (not recorded which). It is not recorded whose cells these are; they may come from a transplant donor. The CDR3 loop is CASAREKETQYF. CDR3 nucleotides: TGTGCCAGCGCCCGGGAGAAAGAGACCCAGTACTTC.